The clone carrying this TCR beta chain showed up just a few times. The data were taken from a study of identical twins. From the 5' RACE reads, TCRdb called clonotypes with MiXCR, one entry per CDR3 protein. The data hold about 190,000 distinct CDR3 sequences, with more than 15% observed a single time. CDR3 length equals 12 residues. CDR1 is SEHNR and CDR2 is FQNEAQ in the germline V gene (reference sequence). The ends were cut back, 0 bases at V and 2 bases at J, with 1 base in the middle. The sample was also linked to a second study, of T cells expressing NK-cell markers.

This chain connects TRBV7-9 to TRBJ2-5; D call uncertain. The sample taken for sequencing was CD8+ T cells sorted from blood. The TCR originated in a woman aged 18-29 years in good health. The CDR3 sequence is CASSLAQETQYF. The CDR3 DNA reads TGTGCCAGCAGCTTAGCACAAGAGACCCAGTACTTC.